Here is one T cell receptor (beta chain) with its context. What it recognizes is unknown. PCR employed 60 Vbeta and 13 Jbeta primers. Method: immunoSEQ multiplex PCR; TCRdb's copy keeps in-frame clones and lacks some. The sample contains some 150,000 clones, roughly 79% of which appear only once. This sample was taken from a study of cytomegalovirus exposure and HLA in healthy donors. Points from the study as a whole: The authors listed approximately 160 TCR beta chains as cytomegalovirus-associated. The dataset shows that most TCR sequences were rare, while some public TCRs occurred in many donors. Presence/absence analyses took donor sequencing depth as roughly uniform. V- and J-gene trimming of TCR beta was linked (in a later analysis) to a missense DCLRE1C variant.

Sequencing input: PBMCs. This clonotype was sampled from a man in his forties in good health and CMV-seropositive.

The CDR3 region has the DNA TGTGCCAGCAGTTACTCGAGGGACCAAGAGACCCAGTACTTC. This codes for CASSYSRDQETQYF. This chain uses TRBV6-5 with TRBJ2-5, with D maybe TRBD2 (5 bases). The ends were cut back, 0 bases at V and 0 bases at J, with 5 bases in the middle. There are 14 residues in the CDR3. The germline gives CDR1 MNHEY, CDR2 SVGAGI.